The sequence of this TCR beta chain was determined in a study of blood T cell repertoires in COVID-19. Generated by immunoSEQ multiplex PCR, the TCRdb table keeps only in-frame clones and is missing some. The sample comprises hundreds of thousands of clones, nearly 85% of which are singletons, and around 1.3% rests with the top ten. The germline V and J ends were trimmed by 6 bases and 4 bases, with 13 bases remaining between them. Germline V gene sequence: CDR1 LGHNA, CDR2 YSLEER. The CDR3 extends over 14 amino acids. The Seattle patients, enrolled during active infection, were followed longitudinally.

The chain is built from TRBV4-3 and TRBJ1-3; D is perhaps TRBD1 (6 bases). The material sequenced was peripheral blood. The clonotype originates from a woman aged 25 to 39 with COVID-19, enrolled during active disease. The CDR3 DNA reads TGCGCCAGCAGTCCCGGACAGTCAGGAAACACCATATATTTT. It codes for CASSPGQSGNTIYF.